A single sample gave rise to the 14 T cell receptor beta chains below, sequenced in a study of breast tumors, draining lymph nodes, adjacent tissues. TCRdb processed the multiplex PCR reads anew with MiXCR; each CDR3 protein has one entry. The table has approximately 230,000 distinct CDR3 sequences, around 34% seen once. Axillary draining lymph nodes of breast cancer patients supplied the node samples. Sequenced material: axillary lymph node tissue. These receptors all stem from a female donor with breast cancer. Some clones in this sample may be carry-over from other donors' samples.

The chain employs TRBV20-1 and TRBJ1-4, with D possibly being TRBD1 (5 bases). CDR1 DFQATT and CDR2 SNEGSKA come from the germline V gene (reference sequence). The ends were cut back, 3 bases at V and 7 bases at J, with 12 bases in the middle. The CDR3 sequence is 13 residues long. In DNA form, the CDR3 reads TGCAGTGCTAGTCGCGGGGGGACTGAAAAACTGTTTTTT. It specifies CSASRGGTEKLFF.

A note on this clonotype: A single base separates this from a much larger clone, so it may be a read error. The missing conserved phenylalanine or tryptophan at the end of this CDR3 makes a read error likely. This chain joins TRBV7-2 and TRBJ1-2; no firm D call. This CDR3 contains 14 residues. V was trimmed by 5 bases and J by 1 base, leaving 11 bases between them. Germline V lookup: CDR1 SGHTA, CDR2 FQGNSA. The CDR3 protein is CASSPPHYNYGYTL. CDR3 nucleotides: TGTGCCAGCAGCCCCCCGCACTATAACTATGGCTACACCCTC.

V usage is TRBV3-1 and J usage is TRBJ2-3; TRBD2 matches at 9 bases. CDR1 and CDR2 (germline): LGHDT, YNNKEL (reference sequence). Germline trimming cut 0 bases from V and 0 bases from J; bases unmatched to any gene: 4. This CDR3 region has 17 residues. The CDR3 coding sequence is TGTGCCAGCAGCCAAGAGGGGGCGGGGGGGAGCACAGATACGCAGTATTTT. This translates into CASSQEGAGGSTDTQYF.

In this sample, this clonotype turned up many times. The V call is TRBV5-8, the J call TRBJ1-5, with D hard to call. The CDR3 has 14 amino acids. Germline CDR1 SGHTS, CDR2 YDEGEE. V lost 4 bases, J lost 0 bases, and 8 bases lay in between. CDR3: CASSTKDSNQPQHF. The DNA of the CDR3 is TGTGCCAGCAGCACTAAAGATAGCAATCAGCCCCAGCATTTT.

This clonotype was counted once. This sequence joins TRBV5-5 and TRBJ2-1; D uncertain. Trimming shortened V by 0 bases and J by 2 bases, and 12 bases separated the two germline ends. Germline V CDR1 and CDR2: SGHKS, YYEKEE (reference sequence). The CDR3 runs 16 residues. CDR3 sequence (DNA): TGTGCCAGCAGCTTGGTCGCCACGGCCCCCTACAATGAGCAGTTCTTC. Residues: CASSLVATAPYNEQFF.

Ten or more counts support this clonotype. The chain carries TRBV2 and TRBJ2-1, with 8 bases identical to TRBD2. With V trimmed by 3 bases and J by 6 bases, 4 bases remained unmatched. The CDR3 is 14 residues long. CDR1 and CDR2 from the germline V gene are SNHLY and FYNNEI. CDR3 amino acids: CASSESLAGNEQFF. In nucleotides, the CDR3 is TGTGCCAGCAGTGAGTCCCTAGCGGGCAATGAGCAGTTCTTC.

This clonotype was counted many times. V is TRBV7-2 and J is TRBJ2-1; 11 bases are a match to TRBD2. The CDR3 contains 15 residues. Germline loops: CDR1 SGHTA, CDR2 FQGNSA. Losses at the gene ends were 5 bases for V and 2 bases for J; bases not matched to a gene: 2. The CDR3 coding sequence is TGTGCCAGCAGCATTAGCGGGGGGGCCTACAATGAGCAGTTCTTC. It specifies CASSISGGAYNEQFF.

The genes are TRBV19 and TRBJ2-5, with a possible D match to TRBD1 (6 bases). The CDR3 length is 13 residues. Germline V lookup: CDR1 LNHDA, CDR2 SQIVND (reference sequence). V was trimmed by 4 bases and J by 2 bases, leaving 8 bases between them. The CDR3 sequence is CASSTDRQETQYF. CDR3 nucleotides: TGTGCCAGTAGTACTGACAGGCAAGAGACCCAGTACTTC.

In its sample, this clonotype was seen many times. V is TRBV19 and J is TRBJ1-4, with D uncertain. The CDR3 totals 12 residues. V shed 4 bases and J shed 8 bases, with 8 bases lying between them. CDR1 and CDR2 (germline): LNHDA, SQIVND (reference sequence). The CDR3 sequence: CASSRTREKLFF. The CDR3 bases are TGTGCCAGTAGTAGGACCCGGGAAAAACTGTTTTTT.

This clonotype was observed many times. In DNA, the CDR3 is TGTGCCAGCAGCTCACAGGGTTTCGGGGCCAACGTCCTGACTTTC. Translation: CASSSQGFGANVLTF. The chain employs TRBV7-8 and TRBJ2-6; D possibly corresponds to TRBD1 (6 bases). Trimming left V 4 bases short and J 4 bases short, with 11 bases between. The CDR3 runs to 15 residues. The germline V gene has CDR1 SGHVS and CDR2 FQNEAQ.

Remarks on this clonotype: A much more abundant neighbour one base away suggests this may be a read error. This sequence joins TRBV24-1 and TRBJ1-5; no definite D call. Deletions cut 12 bases from V and 5 bases from J, with 16 bases between. CDR1 and CDR2 from the germline V gene are KGHDR and SFDVKD. This CDR3 has 13 residues. As DNA, the CDR3 is TGTGCCCACTCTCGAAGGTACGATCAGCCCCAGCATTTT. Its translation: CAHSRRYDQPQHF.

This clonotype was seen ten or more times. The chain combines TRBV19 with TRBJ2-3; 7 bases match TRBD1. The germline gives CDR1 LNHDA, CDR2 SQIVND (reference sequence). V lost 3 bases to trimming and J lost 1 base; unmatched junction nucleotides: 1. The CDR3 covers 14 residues. CDR3 amino acids: CASSIGTGTDTQYF. DNA for the CDR3: TGTGCCAGTAGTATCGGGACAGGCACAGATACGCAGTATTTT.

This clonotype was observed at least ten times. This sequence joins TRBV10-3 and TRBJ1-4; no clear D gene. The V end was cut by 2 bases, the J end by 0 bases, with 16 bases between. Germline CDR1 reads ENHRY; CDR2 reads SYGVKD. CDR3 length equals 18 residues. In nucleotides, the CDR3 is TGTGCCATCAGTGAGAGGGCGTCCGTGGGGTCAACTAATGAAAAACTGTTTTTT. Its translation: CAISERASVGSTNEKLFF.

This clonotype was seen many times. The chain uses TRBV20-1 and TRBJ2-7, with 8 bases lining up with TRBD2. The CDR3 is made up of 15 amino acids. Germline V gives CDR1 DFQATT, CDR2 SNEGSKA (reference sequence). V was clipped by 1 base and J by 1 base; unmatched bases: 6. The CDR3 DNA reads as TGCAGTGCTAGAGGGGCTGGCGGGAGGTCCTACGAGCAGTACTTC. This translates into CSARGAGGRSYEQYF.